A single T cell receptor beta chain is shown here with its context. The antigen is unknown. TCRdb re-analysed the reads in MiXCR, keeping a single row per CDR3 protein. Of about half a million distinct CDR3 sequences detected, more than 30% appear once; the ten largest clones hold roughly 15%. This sample stems from a study of T cell repertoires in cytomegalovirus infection. For the study at large: CMV infection and matching HLA type were both indicated by public TCR beta signatures.

The germline V gene encodes CDR1 SEHNR and CDR2 FQNEAQ (reference sequence). The CDR3 is 14 residues long. The V gene end was trimmed by 2 bases and the J gene end by 0 bases; junction bases not matched to a gene: 1. General study results and limits: CMV-specific TCR beta clonotypes restricted by HLA-C were the ones dominating the ex vivo response. Using cumulative public TCR beta family frequency, the authors identified those who carried CMV together with the relevant HLA.

This chain connects TRBV7-9 to TRBJ2-7; 7 bases align to TRBD2. The receptor comes from a human donor in good health (CMV status not recorded). Some clones in this sample may be carry-over from other donors' samples. This material consisted of cultured PBMCs, taken from culture after CMV antigen stimulation. The CDR3 reads CASSLTSVSYEQYF. The CDR3 nucleotides read TGTGCCAGCAGCTTAACTAGCGTCTCCTACGAGCAGTACTTC.